This T cell receptor beta chain derives from a study of blood T cell repertoires in COVID-19. Study at large: Sources were T cells, B-cell-depleted T cells, or PBMCs; the material itself was cDNA or gDNA.

Only in-frame clones appear in the TCRdb table, and some are missing; sequencing was by immunoSEQ multiplex PCR. The table has hundreds of thousands of clones, about 88% seen once. The CDR3 runs 14 residues. Per the germline V gene, CDR1 is KGHDR and CDR2 is SFDVKD. V was shortened by 4 bases and J by 8 bases, with 14 bases between the two germline ends. The source material was peripheral blood. This chain joins TRBV24-1 and TRBJ2-1; possible D gene TRBD1, 6 bases. The source of this sequence is a woman aged 30 to 39 with COVID-19, enrolled during active disease. This CDR3 is CATSEEGVGYEQFF. DNA of the CDR3: TGTGCCACCAGTGAAGAGGGGGTCGGCTATGAGCAGTTCTTC.